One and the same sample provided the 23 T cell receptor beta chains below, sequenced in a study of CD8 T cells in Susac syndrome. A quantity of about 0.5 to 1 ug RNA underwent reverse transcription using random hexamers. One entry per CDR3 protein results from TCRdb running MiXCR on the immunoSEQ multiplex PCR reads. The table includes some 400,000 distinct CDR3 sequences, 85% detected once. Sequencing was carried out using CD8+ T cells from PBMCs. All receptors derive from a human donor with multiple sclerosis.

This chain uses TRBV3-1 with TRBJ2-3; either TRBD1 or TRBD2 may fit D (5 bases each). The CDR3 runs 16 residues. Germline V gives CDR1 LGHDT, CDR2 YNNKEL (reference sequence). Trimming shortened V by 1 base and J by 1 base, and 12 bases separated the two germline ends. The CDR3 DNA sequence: TGTGCCAGCAGCCAAGTCGGGGCCCTTGGCACAGATACGCAGTATTTT. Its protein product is CASSQVGALGTDTQYF.

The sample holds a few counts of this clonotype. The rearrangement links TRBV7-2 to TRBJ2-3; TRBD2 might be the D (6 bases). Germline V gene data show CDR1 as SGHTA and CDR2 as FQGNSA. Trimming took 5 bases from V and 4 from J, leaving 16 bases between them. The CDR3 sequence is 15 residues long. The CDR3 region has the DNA TGTGCCAGCAGCCATAGCGGTTCCAAGGCAGATACGCAGTATTTT. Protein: CASSHSGSKADTQYF. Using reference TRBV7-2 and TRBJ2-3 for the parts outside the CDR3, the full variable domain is GAGVSQSPSNKVTEKGKDVELRCDPISGHTALYWYRQSLGQGLEFLIYFQGNSAPDKSGLPSDRFSAERTGGSVSTLTIQRTQQEDSAVYLCASSHSGSKADTQYFGPGTRLTVL.

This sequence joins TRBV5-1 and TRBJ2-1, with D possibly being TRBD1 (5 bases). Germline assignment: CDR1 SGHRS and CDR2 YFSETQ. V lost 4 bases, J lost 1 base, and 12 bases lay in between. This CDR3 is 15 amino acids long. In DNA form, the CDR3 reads TGCGCCAGCAGCACTTACTACAGGTCCTACAATGAGCAGTTCTTC. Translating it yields CASSTYYRSYNEQFF.

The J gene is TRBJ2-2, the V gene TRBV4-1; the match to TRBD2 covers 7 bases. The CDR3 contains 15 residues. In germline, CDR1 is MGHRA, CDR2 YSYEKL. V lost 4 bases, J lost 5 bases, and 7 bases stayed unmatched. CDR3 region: CASSPTLAETGELFF. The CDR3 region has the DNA TGCGCCAGCAGCCCCACTCTAGCGGAAACCGGGGAGCTGTTTTTT.

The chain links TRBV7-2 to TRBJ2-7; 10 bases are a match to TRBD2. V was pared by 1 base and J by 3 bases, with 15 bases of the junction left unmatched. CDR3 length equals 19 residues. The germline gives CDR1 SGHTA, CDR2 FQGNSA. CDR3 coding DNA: TGTGCCAGCAGCTTAGAGCTGGGCAGCGGGGGGGCCAAGAGCTACGAGCAGTACTTC. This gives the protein CASSLELGSGGAKSYEQYF.

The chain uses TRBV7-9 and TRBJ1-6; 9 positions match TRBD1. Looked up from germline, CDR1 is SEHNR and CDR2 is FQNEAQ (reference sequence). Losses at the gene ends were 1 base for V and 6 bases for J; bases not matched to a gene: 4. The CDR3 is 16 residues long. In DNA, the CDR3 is TGTGCCAGCAGCTTAGGGACAGGGGCCGCTAATTCACCCCTCCACTTT. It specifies CASSLGTGAANSPLHF.

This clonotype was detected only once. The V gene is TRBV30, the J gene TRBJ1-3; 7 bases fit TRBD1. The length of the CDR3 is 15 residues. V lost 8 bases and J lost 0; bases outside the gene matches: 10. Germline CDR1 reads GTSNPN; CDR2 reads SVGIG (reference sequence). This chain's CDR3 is CARRQGTPSGNTIYF. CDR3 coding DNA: TGTGCCCGACGACAGGGAACTCCCTCTGGAAACACCATATATTTT.

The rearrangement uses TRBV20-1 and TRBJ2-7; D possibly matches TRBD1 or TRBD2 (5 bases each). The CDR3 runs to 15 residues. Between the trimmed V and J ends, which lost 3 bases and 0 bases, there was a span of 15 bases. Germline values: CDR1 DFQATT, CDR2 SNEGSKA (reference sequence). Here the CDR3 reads CSARGPDTPSYEQYF. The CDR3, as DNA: TGCAGTGCTAGGGGACCCGATACTCCCTCCTACGAGCAGTACTTC.

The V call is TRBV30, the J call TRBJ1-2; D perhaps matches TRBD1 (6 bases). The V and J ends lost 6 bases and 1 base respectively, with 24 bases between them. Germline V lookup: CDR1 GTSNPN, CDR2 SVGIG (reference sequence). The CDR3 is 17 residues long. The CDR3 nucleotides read TGTGCCTGTCCTATGACCATCGAGACAGGTCATAACTATGGCTACACCTTC. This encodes CACPMTIETGHNYGYTF.

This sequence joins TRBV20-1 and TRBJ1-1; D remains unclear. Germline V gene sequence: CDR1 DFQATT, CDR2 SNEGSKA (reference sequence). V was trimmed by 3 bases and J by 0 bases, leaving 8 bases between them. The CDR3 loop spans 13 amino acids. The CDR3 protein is CSASGDLNTEAFF. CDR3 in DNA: TGCAGTGCTAGCGGGGATTTGAACACTGAAGCTTTCTTT.

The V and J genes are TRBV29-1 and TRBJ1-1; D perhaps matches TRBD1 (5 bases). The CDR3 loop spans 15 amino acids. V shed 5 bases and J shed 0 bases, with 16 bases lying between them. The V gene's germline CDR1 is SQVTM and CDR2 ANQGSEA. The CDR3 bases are TGCAGCGTTAGTCCAATGGAGGACATGAACACTGAAGCTTTCTTT. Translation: CSVSPMEDMNTEAFF.

This CDR3 reads CASSLVGLEPQHF. CDR3 DNA: TGTGCCAGCAGTTTAGTAGGACTGGAGCCCCAGCATTTT. This chain uses TRBV27 with TRBJ1-5, with D unclear. From germline, CDR1 is MNHEY and CDR2 SMNVEV (reference sequence). CDR3 length equals 13 residues. Trimming removed 2 bases from V and 8 bases from J, with 10 bases in between.

The CDR3 sequence: CASSPRDLKVTDTQYF. The DNA for the CDR3 is TGTGCCAGCAGTCCCCGGGACCTAAAAGTCACAGATACGCAGTATTTT. The rearrangement uses TRBV7-9 and TRBJ2-3; tentatively, D is TRBD1 or TRBD2 (5 bases each). The V gene lost 6 bases and the J gene lost 2 bases, with 18 bases spanning the gap. This CDR3 region has 16 residues. CDR1 SEHNR and CDR2 FQNEAQ come from the germline V gene (reference sequence).

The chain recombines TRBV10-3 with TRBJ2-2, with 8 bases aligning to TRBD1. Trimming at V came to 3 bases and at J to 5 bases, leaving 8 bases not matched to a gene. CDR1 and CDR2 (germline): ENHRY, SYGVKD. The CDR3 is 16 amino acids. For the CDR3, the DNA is TGTGCCATCAGTGATCCGACAGGGGATCAAACCGGGGAGCTGTTTTTT. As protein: CAISDPTGDQTGELFF.

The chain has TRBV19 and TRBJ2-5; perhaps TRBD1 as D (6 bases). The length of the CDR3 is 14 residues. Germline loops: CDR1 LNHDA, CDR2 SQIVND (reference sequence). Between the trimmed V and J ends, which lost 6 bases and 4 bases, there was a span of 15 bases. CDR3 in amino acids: CASSSTGLPETQYF. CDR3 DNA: TGTGCCAGTAGCTCGACAGGTCTCCCAGAGACCCAGTACTTC.

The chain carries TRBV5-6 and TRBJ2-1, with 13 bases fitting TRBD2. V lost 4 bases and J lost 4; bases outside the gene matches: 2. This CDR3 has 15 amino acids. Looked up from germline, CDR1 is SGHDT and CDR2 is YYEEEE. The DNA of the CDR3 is TGTGCCAGCAGCCCGACTAGCGGGAGGTACAATGAGCAGTTCTTC. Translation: CASSPTSGRYNEQFF.

This chain's CDR3 is CASTGPVLEQFF. CDR3 nucleotide sequence: TGTGCCAGTACCGGACCCGTCCTCGAGCAGTTCTTC. The chain uses TRBV7-6 and TRBJ2-1; D remains ambiguous. The CDR3 runs 12 residues. CDR1 SGHVS and CDR2 FNYEAQ come from the germline V gene. V lost 9 bases, J lost 10 bases, and 16 bases lay in between.

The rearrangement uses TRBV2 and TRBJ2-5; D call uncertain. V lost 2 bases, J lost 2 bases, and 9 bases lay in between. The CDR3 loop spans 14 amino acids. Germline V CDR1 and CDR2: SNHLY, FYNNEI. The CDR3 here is CASSEIRNQETQYF. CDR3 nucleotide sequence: TGTGCCAGCAGTGAAATCCGGAATCAAGAGACCCAGTACTTC.

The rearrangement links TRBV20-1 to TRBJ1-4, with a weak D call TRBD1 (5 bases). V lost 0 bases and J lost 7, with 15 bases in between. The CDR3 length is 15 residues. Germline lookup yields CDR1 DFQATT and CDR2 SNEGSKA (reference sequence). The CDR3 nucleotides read TGCAGTGCTAGAGATCCCAGGGTAGTAGGTGAAAAACTGTTTTTT. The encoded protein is CSARDPRVVGEKLFF.

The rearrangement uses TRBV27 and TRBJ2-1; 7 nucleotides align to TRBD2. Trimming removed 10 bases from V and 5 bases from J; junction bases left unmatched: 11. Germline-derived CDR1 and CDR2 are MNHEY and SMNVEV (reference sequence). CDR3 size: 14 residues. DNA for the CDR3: TGTGCCACCTCTGCGGGGGATTCGGACAATGAGCAGTTCTTC. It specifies CATSAGDSDNEQFF.

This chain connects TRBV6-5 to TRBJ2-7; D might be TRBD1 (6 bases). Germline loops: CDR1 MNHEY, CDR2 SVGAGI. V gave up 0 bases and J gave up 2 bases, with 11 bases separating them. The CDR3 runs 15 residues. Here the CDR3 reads CASSYSGAGAYEQYF. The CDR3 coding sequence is TGTGCCAGCAGTTACTCGGGGGCTGGCGCCTACGAGCAGTACTTC.

The CDR3 loop is CASSQERTDTESNQPQHF. The CDR3 coding sequence is TGCGCCAGCAGCCAAGAGAGGACAGATACCGAAAGCAATCAGCCCCAGCATTTT. The chain joins TRBV4-1 to TRBJ1-5, with a possible D match to TRBD1 (6 bases). Between the trimmed V and J ends, which lost 0 bases and 1 base, there was a span of 16 bases. Per the germline V gene, CDR1 is MGHRA and CDR2 is YSYEKL. This CDR3 comprises 18 residues.

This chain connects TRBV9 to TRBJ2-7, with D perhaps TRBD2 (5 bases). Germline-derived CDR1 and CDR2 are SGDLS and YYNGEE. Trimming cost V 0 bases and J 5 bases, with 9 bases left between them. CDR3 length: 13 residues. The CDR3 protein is CASSVGPGDEQYF. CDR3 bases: TGTGCCAGCAGCGTAGGTCCCGGGGACGAGCAGTACTTC.